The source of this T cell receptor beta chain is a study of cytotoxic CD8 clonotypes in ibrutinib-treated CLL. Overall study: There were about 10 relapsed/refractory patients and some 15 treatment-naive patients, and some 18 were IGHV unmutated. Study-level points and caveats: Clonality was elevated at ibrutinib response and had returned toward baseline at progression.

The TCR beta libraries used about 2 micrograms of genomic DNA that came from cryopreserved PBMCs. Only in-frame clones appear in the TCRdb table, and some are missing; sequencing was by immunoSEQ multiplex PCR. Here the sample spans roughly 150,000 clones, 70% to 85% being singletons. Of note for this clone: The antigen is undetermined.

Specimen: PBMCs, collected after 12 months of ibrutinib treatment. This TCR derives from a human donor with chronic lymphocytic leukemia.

Here the CDR3 reads CASGRDTGANVLTF. CDR3 nucleotide sequence: TGTGCTAGTGGTCGGGACACCGGGGCCAACGTCCTGACTTTC. The chain is built from TRBV12-5 and TRBJ2-6; D possibly corresponds to TRBD1 (6 bases). This CDR3 comprises 14 residues. V lost 5 bases and J 4 bases, leaving 9 bases between the germline ends. Germline V gene data show CDR1 as LGHNT and CDR2 as FRNRAP.